These 19 T cell receptor beta chains were all obtained from the same sample, sequenced in a study of response to subunit inactivated influenza vaccine. TCRdb fed the RT-PCR reads into MiXCR, producing one record per CDR3 protein. The sample records 280,000 or so distinct CDR3 sequences, 21% being singletons. Sequencing used PBMCs from blood, obtained less than 22 months after vaccination. The receptors originated from a man between 50 and 69 years old who received an inactivated influenza vaccine.

This clonotype was seen a few times. The rearrangement links TRBV5-5 to TRBJ2-2; TRBD1 matches at 8 bases. With 4 bases clipped from V and 2 bases from J, the junction kept 4 bases outside the gene matches. CDR1 is SGHKS, CDR2 YYEKEE, per germline (reference sequence). CDR3 length equals 15 residues. The CDR3 DNA reads as TGTGCCAGCAGCCGACAGGGGATTAACACCGGGGAGCTGTTTTTT. Translation gives CASSRQGINTGELFF.

The chain joins TRBV20-1 to TRBJ2-2; 9 nucleotides match TRBD2. Germline CDR1 is DFQATT and CDR2 is SNEGSKA (reference sequence). This CDR3 has 14 amino acids. After removal of 0 bases from V and 9 bases from J, the junction contained 5 bases not matched to a gene. The CDR3 DNA is TGCAGTGCTAGAGATCGGGGACTAGCTAGGGAGCTGTTTTTT. This gives the protein CSARDRGLARELFF.

This clonotype was detected a few times. The chain joins TRBV6-5 to TRBJ1-5, with D unclear. V was clipped by 0 bases and J by 5 bases, with 8 bases between them. Per the germline V gene, CDR1 is MNHEY and CDR2 is SVGAGI. The length of the CDR3 is 14 residues. CDR3 in amino acids: CASSYSGLHQPQHF. CDR3 in DNA: TGTGCCAGCAGTTACTCGGGTTTACATCAGCCCCAGCATTTT.

This clonotype was recorded many times. CDR3 residues: CASRDILSNQPQHF. Here the CDR3 DNA reads TGTGCCAGCAGGGACATCCTAAGCAATCAGCCCCAGCATTTT. The chain employs TRBV6-1 and TRBJ1-5; TRBD1 might be the D (5 bases). The CDR3 is 14 residues long. V lost 6 bases and J 1 base, leaving 10 bases between the germline ends. Germline CDR1 MNHNS, CDR2 SASEGT.

The chain is built from TRBV10-2 and TRBJ2-1; weak D call: TRBD1 (6 bases). Germline V lookup: CDR1 WSHSY, CDR2 SAAADI. V was trimmed by 3 bases and J by 9 bases, leaving 18 bases between them. The CDR3 extends over 15 amino acids. CDR3 protein: CASSDPQGIFGEQFF. CDR3 in DNA: TGCGCCAGCAGTGACCCCCAGGGGATCTTCGGTGAGCAGTTCTTC.

The J gene is TRBJ1-6, the V gene TRBV20-1, with TRBD1 matching 8 bases. J lost 0 bases, V lost 5 bases, and 6 bases had no gene match. This CDR3 is built from 16 residues. In germline, CDR1 is DFQATT, CDR2 SNEGSKA (reference sequence). The CDR3 sequence is CSALRTGSSYNSPLHF. For the CDR3, the DNA is TGCAGTGCTCTCCGGACAGGGAGCTCCTATAATTCACCCCTCCACTTT.

The chain links TRBV28 to TRBJ1-5, with a tentative D call TRBD1 (5 bases). Germline V gene data show CDR1 as MDHEN and CDR2 as SYDVKM. The CDR3 runs 15 residues. V dropped 7 bases and J dropped 5 bases, with 18 bases sitting between them. CDR3 bases: TGTGCCAGCACCTTGAGAGGGGTAGGGCATCAGCCCCAGCATTTT. Translation gives CASTLRGVGHQPQHF.

This sequence joins TRBV11-2 and TRBJ2-1; 7 bases match TRBD2. Trimming at V came to 2 bases and at J to 7 bases, leaving 11 bases not matched to a gene. Germline V gene data show CDR1 as SGHAT and CDR2 as FQNNGV. This CDR3 is 16 amino acids long. The DNA of the CDR3 is TGTGCCAGCAGCTTATCGGTGGGAGGGCCTTTAAATGAGCAGTTCTTC. Translating it yields CASSLSVGGPLNEQFF.

There are a few counts of this clonotype. J is TRBJ1-1 and V is TRBV2, with D unclear. The germline V gene encodes CDR1 SNHLY and CDR2 FYNNEI. The CDR3 is 12 residues long. Trimming left V 6 bases short and J 4 bases short, with 9 bases between. The CDR3 reads CASSQGITEAFF. CDR3 nucleotide sequence: TGTGCCAGCAGCCAAGGGATCACTGAAGCTTTCTTT.

This clonotype came up a few times. The chain links TRBV20-1 to TRBJ2-3, with TRBD2 identical over 8 bases. Germline CDR1 is DFQATT and CDR2 is SNEGSKA (reference sequence). The CDR3 covers 14 residues. The V and J ends lost 6 bases and 2 bases, in that order; junction bases with no gene match: 7. CDR3 bases: TGCAGTGCCCCCGGGACTAGAATCACAGATACGCAGTATTTT. It yields the protein CSAPGTRITDTQYF.

This clonotype turned up a few times. The chain recombines TRBV3-1 with TRBJ1-1; D remains unclear. The CDR3 length is 14 residues. Germline V lookup: CDR1 LGHDT, CDR2 YNNKEL (reference sequence). Trimming removed 1 base at V and 1 base at J, with 7 bases between. The CDR3 DNA is TGTGCCAGCAGCCAAGGAACAAAGAACACTGAAGCTTTCTTT. Translating it yields CASSQGTKNTEAFF.

The chain joins TRBV29-1 to TRBJ2-3; no firm D call. V was shortened by 3 bases and J by 4 bases, with 8 bases between the two germline ends. CDR3 length: 12 residues. The germline CDR1 and CDR2 sequences are SQVTM and ANQGSEA. The CDR3 loop is CSVEREADTQYF. In DNA form, the CDR3 reads TGCAGCGTTGAGCGCGAAGCAGATACGCAGTATTTT.

The chain uses TRBV6-6 and TRBJ1-2; D is possibly TRBD1 (5 bases). The CDR3 has 11 residues. Per germline, CDR1 MNHNY and CDR2 SVGAGI (reference sequence). With 7 bases removed from V and 2 bases from J, the gap between germline ends came to 5 bases. This CDR3 reads CASKGNYGYTF. The DNA of the CDR3 is TGTGCCAGCAAGGGGAACTATGGCTACACCTTC.

This clonotype has ten or more counts. The chain is built from TRBV10-3 and TRBJ1-4; no definite D call. Germline V gene data show CDR1 as ENHRY and CDR2 as SYGVKD. This CDR3 region has 15 residues. Between the trimmed V and J ends, which lost 2 bases and 0 bases, there was a span of 7 bases. The CDR3 here is CAISEAAATNEKLFF. The CDR3 DNA reads TGTGCCATCAGTGAGGCAGCTGCAACTAATGAAAAACTGTTTTTT.

This clonotype was observed a few times. The V call is TRBV20-1, the J call TRBJ1-2, with 10 positions matching TRBD1. CDR3 size: 15 residues. Germline CDR1 DFQATT, CDR2 SNEGSKA (reference sequence). Unmatched junction bases numbered 7, after V lost 5 bases and J lost 1 base. Written as DNA, the CDR3 is TGCAGTGCTGGAGGGACAGGGGTGGATAACTATGGCTACACCTTC. Translated, it gives CSAGGTGVDNYGYTF.

This clonotype has only a few counts. The J gene is TRBJ2-1, the V gene TRBV12-3 or TRBV12-4; tentative D call: TRBD2 (6 bases). This CDR3 has 14 amino acids. V was clipped by 0 bases and J by 10 bases, with 13 bases between them. This chain's CDR3 is CASSLARRGGEQFF. For the CDR3, the DNA is TGTGCCAGCAGTTTAGCGCGTCGGGGAGGCGAGCAGTTCTTC.

This clonotype was seen more than once but under ten times. This CDR3 is CASSLVQPNAGELFF. The DNA for the CDR3 is TGTGCCAGCAGTTTAGTCCAGCCAAACGCCGGGGAGCTGTTTTTT. The chain combines TRBV12-3 or TRBV12-4 with TRBJ2-2; D unclear. CDR3 length: 15 residues. Trimming took 1 base from V and 6 from J, leaving 12 bases between them.

V gene TRBV6-5 combines with J gene TRBJ1-5; 7 bases align to TRBD1. Looked up from germline, CDR1 is MNHEY and CDR2 is SVGAGI. The CDR3 extends over 14 amino acids. Losses at the gene ends were 5 bases for V and 15 bases for J; bases not matched to a gene: 16. This chain's CDR3 is CASSTSTGWGAPHF. CDR3 sequence (DNA): TGTGCCAGCAGTACATCGACAGGGTGGGGGGCCCCGCATTTT.

A few counts support this clonotype. V and J are TRBV6-2 or TRBV6-3 and TRBJ1-3; D gene unclear. Germline V gene data show CDR1 as MNHEY and CDR2 as SVGEGT. The CDR3 totals 17 residues. V was cut by 8 bases and J by 0 bases, with 20 bases left in between. CDR3 protein: CASFRSGFSSSGNTIYF. The CDR3 DNA reads TGTGCCAGCTTTCGAAGTGGGTTCTCGTCCTCTGGAAACACCATATATTTT.